The T cell receptor (beta chain) under discussion was sequenced for a study of T cells in Graves' hyperthyroidism and ophthalmopathy. Points from the study as a whole: Also found in blood were most expanded thyroid clonotypes above 0.001.

CDR3 length: 13 amino acids. V shed 4 bases and J shed 5 bases, with 11 bases lying between them. Germline-derived CDR1 and CDR2 are KGHSH and LQKENI. What was amplified from RNA transcripts were TCR beta CDR3 regions. A set of HTBI primers served as the primers for a first-round RT-PCR of the TCR CDR3. One entry per CDR3 protein results from TCRdb running MiXCR on the multiplex PCR reads. Of about 210,000 distinct CDR3 sequences listed, 15% to 20% were seen once; the top ten hold under 65%. Every diagnosis used clinical symptoms, serum thyroxine and TRAb, thyroid ultrasound and orbital computed tomography. This clonotype appeared many times. As yet, its antigen is unknown.

The gene calls are TRBV18 and TRBJ2-5; D remains ambiguous. Sequenced input: blood. The receptor was isolated from a man in his fifties with Graves' hyperthyroidism. Here the CDR3 DNA reads TGTGCCAGCTCACGCGAGTTTGGGGAGACCCAGTACTTC. Its translation is CASSREFGETQYF.